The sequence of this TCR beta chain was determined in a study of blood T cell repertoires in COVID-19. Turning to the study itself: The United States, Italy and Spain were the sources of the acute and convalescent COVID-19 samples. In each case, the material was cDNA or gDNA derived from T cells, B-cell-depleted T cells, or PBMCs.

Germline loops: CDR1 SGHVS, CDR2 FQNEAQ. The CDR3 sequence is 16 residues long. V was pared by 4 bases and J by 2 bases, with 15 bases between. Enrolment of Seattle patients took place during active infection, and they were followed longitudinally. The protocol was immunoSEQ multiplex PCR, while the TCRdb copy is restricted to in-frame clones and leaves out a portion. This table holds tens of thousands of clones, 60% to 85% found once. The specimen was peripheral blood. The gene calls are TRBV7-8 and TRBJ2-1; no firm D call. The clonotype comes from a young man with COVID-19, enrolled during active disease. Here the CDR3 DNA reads TGTGCCAGCAGCTACCACGGGTCCGAACCCTACAATGAGCAGTTCTTC. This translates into CASSYHGSEPYNEQFF.